This T cell receptor (beta chain) came from a study of identical twins. The study's findings and limits: Where beta out-of-frame sequences were concerned, excess twin sharing was weaker. Fewer insertions marked abundant cord blood beta clonotypes; young adult naive trended weakly, memory not at all.

This clonotype was recorded a few times. What it binds is unknown. Addition of a universal primer site occurred through template switching, and cDNA carried unique molecular identifiers. TCRdb ran MiXCR on the 5' RACE reads and lists one entry per CDR3 protein. In the table there are fewer than 800,000 distinct CDR3 sequences, less than 9% of which are singletons. This CDR3 has 13 amino acids. In germline, CDR1 is DFQATT, CDR2 SNEGSKA (reference sequence). V dropped 1 base and J dropped 5 bases, with 11 bases sitting between them. This same sample was also part of a study on yellow fever vaccine responses in identical twins.

The chain has TRBV20-1 and TRBJ2-5; D is ambiguous. Specimen: PBMCs. The receptor comes from a woman younger than 30 in good health. The CDR3 DNA reads as TGCAGTGCTAGAGTTCGAGAGTGGGAGACCCAGTACTTC. It yields the protein CSARVREWETQYF.